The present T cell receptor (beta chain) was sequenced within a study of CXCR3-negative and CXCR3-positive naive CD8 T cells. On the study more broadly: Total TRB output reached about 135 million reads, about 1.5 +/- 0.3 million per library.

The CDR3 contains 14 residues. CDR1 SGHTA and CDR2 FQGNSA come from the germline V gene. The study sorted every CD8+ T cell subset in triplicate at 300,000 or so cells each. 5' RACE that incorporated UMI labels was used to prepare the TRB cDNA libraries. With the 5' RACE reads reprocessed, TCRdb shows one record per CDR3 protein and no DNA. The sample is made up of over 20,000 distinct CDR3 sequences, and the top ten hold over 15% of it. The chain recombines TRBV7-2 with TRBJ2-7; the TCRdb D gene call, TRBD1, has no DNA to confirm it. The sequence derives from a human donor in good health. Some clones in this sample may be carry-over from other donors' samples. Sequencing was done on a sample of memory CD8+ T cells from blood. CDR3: CASSPWGVSYEQYF.